These 22 T cell receptor beta chains were all obtained from the same sample, sequenced in a study of T-cell reconstitution after alpha-beta-depleted transplantation in children (dated by TCRdb to about 2016). Library preparation was by PCR. Sequencing used an Illumina HiSeq 2500. TCR libraries were prepared with molecular barcoding, using unique molecular identifiers to normalize TCRbeta repertoire quantification. TCRdb itself trimmed the public reads at Q25 with fastp, ran MiXCR and retained productive beta chains. Records with the same CDR3 protein are collapsed into one entry carrying the most frequent genes and DNA. Within this sample are about 300,000 distinct CDR3 sequences, with around 10% of them counted one time only. The ten largest clones take up around 7.6% of the sample. The treatment or condition tag for this specimen amounts to: allogeneic hematopoietic cell transplantation with graft depleted of TCRalphabeta T cells and CD19 B cells.

The source material was PBMCs, sampled before TCRalphabeta/CD19-depleted stem cell transplant. The origin of the receptors is a boy less than two years old with acute myeloid leukemia, due to receive a stem cell transplant.

This clonotype has at least ten counts. The rearrangement joins TRBV29-1 to TRBJ2-1; 9 bases line up with TRBD1. From germline, CDR1 is SQVTM and CDR2 ANQGSEA. V was clipped by 4 bases and J by 4 bases; unmatched bases: 5. The CDR3 runs to 14 residues. CDR3 region: CSVVRTGDYNEQFF. CDR3 in DNA: TGCAGCGTTGTAAGGACAGGGGATTACAATGAGCAGTTCTTC.

This clonotype was seen repeatedly, ten times or more. V gene TRBV5-1 combines with J gene TRBJ1-4; a possible D gene is TRBD1 (5 bases). Germline-derived CDR1 and CDR2 are SGHRS and YFSETQ. V was cut by 4 bases and J by 7 bases, with 14 bases left in between. This CDR3 contains 14 residues. The CDR3, as DNA: TGCGCCAGCAGCCGGGAGGGACGGCCTGAAAAACTGTTTTTT. It is translated as CASSREGRPEKLFF.

There are many counts of this clonotype. This chain uses TRBV12-3 or TRBV12-4 with TRBJ1-1, with 7 bases lining up with TRBD1. After removal of 2 bases from V and 5 bases from J, the junction contained 5 bases not matched to a gene. This CDR3 is built from 14 residues. The CDR3 loop is CASSLLLTGTEAFF. The CDR3 DNA sequence: TGTGCCAGCAGTTTACTTTTGACAGGGACTGAAGCTTTCTTT.

V gene TRBV6-5 combines with J gene TRBJ2-6, with D perhaps TRBD1 or TRBD2 (5 bases each). The germline V and J ends were trimmed by 8 bases and 1 base, with 21 bases remaining between them. Germline lookup yields CDR1 MNHEY and CDR2 SVGAGI. The CDR3 length is 18 residues. This CDR3 is CASRWTGTVDSGANVLTF. The CDR3 nucleotides read TGTGCCAGCCGCTGGACCGGGACGGTCGATTCTGGGGCCAACGTCCTGACTTTC.

This clonotype was counted ten times or more. The chain uses TRBV27 and TRBJ2-7; D gene ambiguous. Deletions cut 7 bases from V and 2 bases from J, with 15 bases between. Germline V gene data show CDR1 as MNHEY and CDR2 as SMNVEV (reference sequence). The CDR3 has 14 residues. Here the CDR3 reads CASKVRADTYEQYF. Written as DNA, the CDR3 is TGTGCCAGCAAGGTTCGGGCGGATACCTACGAGCAGTACTTC.

The chain employs TRBV23-1 and TRBJ2-2; 10 nucleotides align to TRBD1. TRBV23-1 carries the ORF label, with uncertain function. This CDR3 has 16 residues. V dropped 2 bases and J dropped 7; count of bases not matched to a gene: 7. The CDR3 region is CASSQIGTGVNGELFF. The CDR3 DNA reads as TGCGCCAGCAGTCAAATTGGGACAGGGGTCAACGGGGAGCTGTTTTTT.

The rearrangement joins TRBV4-3 to TRBJ2-1, with 11 bases identical to TRBD2. V lost 4 bases and J lost 8; bases outside the gene matches: 1. Germline V CDR1 and CDR2: LGHNA, YSLEER. The CDR3 is 13 amino acids. The CDR3, as DNA: TGCGCCAGCAGCCGGACTAGCGGGTATGAGCAGTTCTTC. Encoded protein: CASSRTSGYEQFF.

There are many counts of this clonotype. This chain links TRBV28 with TRBJ2-7; TRBD1 agrees at 12 bases. The CDR3 has 15 amino acids. Germline-derived CDR1 and CDR2 are MDHEN and SYDVKM. V was pared by 8 bases and J by 6 bases, with 11 bases of the junction left unmatched. The CDR3 spells CASGNTGTGGIEQYF. The CDR3 DNA sequence: TGTGCCAGCGGTAATACCGGGACAGGGGGCATCGAGCAGTACTTC. The variable domain in full, completed from reference TRBV28 and TRBJ2-7, reads DVKVTQSSRYLVKRTGEKVFLECVQDMDHENMFWYRQDPGLGLRLIYFSYDVKMKEKGDIPEGYSVSREKKERFSLILESASTNQTSMYLCASGNTGTGGIEQYFGPGTRLTVT.

With regard to this clonotype: A much more abundant neighbour one base away suggests this may be a read error. J is TRBJ2-1 and V is TRBV5-1, with 8 positions matching TRBD1. J lost 7 bases, V lost 0 bases, and 3 bases had no gene match. Germline V lookup: CDR1 SGHRS, CDR2 YFSETQ. The CDR3 spans 14 residues. CDR3 bases: TGCGCCAGCAGCTTGGGGACAGGGAAGAATGAGCAGTTCTTC. It codes for CASSLGTGKNEQFF.

This clonotype was counted many times. The chain couples TRBV18 to TRBJ1-1; no definite D call. Germline V gene lookup returns CDR1 KGHSH and CDR2 LQKENI. The CDR3 totals 12 residues. V dropped 1 base and J dropped 1 base, with 1 base sitting between them. CDR3 in DNA: TGTGCCAGCTCACCACAGAACACTGAAGCTTTCTTT. The encoded protein is CASSPQNTEAFF.

Notes on this clonotype: Since a much larger clone is just one base distant, this may be a read error. The chain combines TRBV20-1 with TRBJ2-5; no firm D call. The CDR3 sequence is 16 residues long. CDR1 is DFQATT and CDR2 is SNEGSKA in the germline V gene (reference sequence). CDR3 protein: CCAKHLVRAYQETQYF. In nucleotides, the CDR3 is TGCTGTGCTAAGCATCTGGTTCGGGCGTACCAAGAGACCCAGTACTTC.

The chain recombines TRBV28 with TRBJ2-7; 12 bases match TRBD2. Germline V gene sequence: CDR1 MDHEN, CDR2 SYDVKM. Trimming removed 6 bases from V and 4 bases from J; junction bases left unmatched: 7. This CDR3 is 15 amino acids long. The chain's CDR3 is CASSTKTSGRYEQYF. As DNA, the CDR3 is TGTGCCAGCAGCACGAAGACTAGCGGGAGATACGAGCAGTACTTC.

At least ten counts were recorded for this clonotype. The rearrangement uses TRBV28 and TRBJ1-2; D not certain. V lost 3 bases to trimming and J lost 3 bases, with 26 bases between them. Germline CDR1 reads MDHEN; CDR2 reads SYDVKM. The CDR3 spans 19 residues. CDR3 sequence reads: CASSFRARGWGIVDYGYTF. The CDR3 bases are TGTGCCAGCAGTTTTAGGGCCCGGGGTTGGGGTATCGTCGACTATGGCTACACCTTC.

This clonotype was seen ten or more times. This chain joins TRBV20-1 and TRBJ2-2; TRBD1 aligns across 9 bases. J gave up 4 bases and V 2 bases, and 8 bases lay outside the gene matches. Germline V gives CDR1 DFQATT, CDR2 SNEGSKA (reference sequence). The CDR3 has 16 amino acids. The CDR3 sequence is CSARNPGTGPTGELFF. The CDR3, as DNA: TGCAGTGCTAGAAACCCCGGGACAGGGCCCACCGGGGAGCTGTTTTTT.

This clonotype was seen many times. The J gene is TRBJ2-7, the V gene TRBV28, with TRBD2 identical over 13 bases. V gave up 4 bases and J gave up 2 bases; unmatched junction bases: 2. Germline CDR1 MDHEN, CDR2 SYDVKM. This CDR3 region has 15 residues. The CDR3 coding sequence is TGTGCCAGCAGTTCCGGGACTAGCGGGACCTACGAGCAGTACTTC. It is translated as CASSSGTSGTYEQYF.

Only a few counts were recorded for this clonotype. This chain joins TRBV4-2 and TRBJ2-3, with 10 bases fitting TRBD2. CDR3 length equals 17 residues. Looked up from germline, CDR1 is LGHNA and CDR2 is YNFKEQ. The V gene end was trimmed by 2 bases and the J gene end by 4 bases; junction bases not matched to a gene: 9. The CDR3: CASSQTSAGGEADTQYF. The CDR3 DNA reads TGTGCCAGCAGCCAAACCTCAGCGGGGGGGGAGGCAGATACGCAGTATTTT.

This chain joins TRBV18 and TRBJ2-1; TRBD2 is a possible D gene (6 bases). V was trimmed by 0 bases and J by 0 bases, leaving 15 bases between them. The CDR3 runs 18 residues. In germline, CDR1 is KGHSH, CDR2 LQKENI. The CDR3 sequence is CASSPPVGSPSSYNEQFF. For the CDR3, the DNA is TGTGCCAGCTCACCACCAGTCGGGAGCCCGAGCTCCTACAATGAGCAGTTCTTC.

This clonotype was counted only a few times. The genes are TRBV6-9 and TRBJ2-7; 9 positions agree with TRBD2. The V and J ends lost 10 bases and 2 bases, in that order; junction bases with no gene match: 3. The CDR3 runs 12 residues. Germline CDR1 is MNHGY and CDR2 is SVAAGI. The CDR3 nucleotides read TGTGCCAAGACTAGCGGACCCTACGAGCAGTACTTC. It specifies CAKTSGPYEQYF.

This clonotype appeared a few times. The rearrangement uses TRBV12-3 or TRBV12-4 and TRBJ1-1; 9 bases match TRBD1. The CDR3 contains 19 residues. The ends lost 2 bases at V and 6 bases at J; junction bases unmatched: 19. The CDR3 spells CASSLSSSSTGTGSPEAFF. DNA of the CDR3: TGTGCCAGCAGTTTAAGTTCGTCTAGCACCGGGACAGGGTCCCCTGAAGCTTTCTTT.

This clonotype has ten or more counts. The CDR3, as DNA: TGTGCCAGCAGTTTGGCCGCCTACAGGGTCTCTGGGGCCAACGTCCTGACTTTC. It translates to CASSLAAYRVSGANVLTF. The chain links TRBV28 to TRBJ2-6; maybe TRBD1 (6 bases). V was clipped by 3 bases and J by 0 bases, with 15 bases between them. Germline CDR1 and CDR2: MDHEN and SYDVKM. The CDR3 consists of 18 residues. Together with reference TRBV28 and TRBJ2-6, the CDR3 gives the full variable domain: DVKVTQSSRYLVKRTGEKVFLECVQDMDHENMFWYRQDPGLGLRLIYFSYDVKMKEKGDIPEGYSVSREKKERFSLILESASTNQTSMYLCASSLAAYRVSGANVLTFGAGSRLTVL.

The chain carries TRBV27 and TRBJ1-1; D may be TRBD1 (5 bases). The CDR3 sequence is 13 residues long. V lost 8 bases and J 1 base, leaving 11 bases between the germline ends. Germline V gene lookup returns CDR1 MNHEY and CDR2 SMNVEV (reference sequence). The CDR3 protein is CASGPGGNTEAFF. Here the CDR3 DNA reads TGTGCCAGCGGACCGGGGGGGAACACTGAAGCTTTCTTT.

This clonotype appeared many times. V and J are TRBV28 and TRBJ2-6, with 7 bases fitting TRBD1. The V segment lost 6 bases and the J segment 1 base; nucleotides outside the gene matches: 3. Germline V lookup: CDR1 MDHEN, CDR2 SYDVKM. This CDR3 is 15 amino acids long. The CDR3 reads CASRSGGSGANVLTF. The CDR3 region has the DNA TGTGCCAGCAGATCAGGGGGATCTGGGGCCAACGTCCTGACTTTC.